Sequencing of this TCR beta chain was carried out in a study of blood T cell repertoires in COVID-19. Study overall: Some COVID-19 samples were acute and others convalescent; all came from the United States, Italy and Spain. T cells, B-cell-depleted T cells, or PBMCs provided the cDNA or gDNA that served as material.

Original analysis: Amplification from reference gene primers served as the basis for estimated nucleated cell counts. Here immunoSEQ multiplex PCR was the method, and the copy in TCRdb shows in-frame clones only, minus some. Clone size and the V and J calls come from that table; the DNA yielded D and trimming. The table includes approximately 140,000 clones, just under 90% detected once. Trimming cost V 4 bases and J 3 bases; bases outside gene matches: 14. The CDR3 consists of 18 residues. Germline assignment: CDR1 ENHRY and CDR2 SYGVKD. This clone was observed once. The receptor was isolated from a woman aged 35 to 49 with acute or convalescent COVID-19. The chain combines TRBV10-3 with TRBJ2-3; TRBD2 matches 9 bases. Material for sequencing was peripheral blood. The CDR3 DNA reads as TGTGCCATCAGTGGTTTCGGATTTGCTAGCGGGGAAACAGATACGCAGTATTTT. It encodes CAISGFGFASGETDTQYF.